This T cell receptor beta chain was captured by sequencing in a study of cytomegalovirus exposure and HLA in healthy donors. The PCR had 60 Vbeta and 13 Jbeta primers. This table comes from immunoSEQ multiplex PCR, and its TCRdb copy is limited to in-frame clones, with some not included. The sample yields under 170,000 clones, about 85% seen once. Specimen: PBMCs. This receptor was identified in a human donor in good health.

CDR3 region: CASSGGTGERETQYF. CDR3 coding DNA: TGTGCCAGCAGCGGAGGGACAGGGGAAAGAGAGACCCAGTACTTC. The J gene is TRBJ2-5, the V gene TRBV9; 10 bases are shared with TRBD1. CDR1 is SGDLS, CDR2 YYNGEE, per germline. The CDR3 extends over 15 amino acids. The trim removed 3 bases at V and 4 bases at J, leaving 6 bases unmatched.